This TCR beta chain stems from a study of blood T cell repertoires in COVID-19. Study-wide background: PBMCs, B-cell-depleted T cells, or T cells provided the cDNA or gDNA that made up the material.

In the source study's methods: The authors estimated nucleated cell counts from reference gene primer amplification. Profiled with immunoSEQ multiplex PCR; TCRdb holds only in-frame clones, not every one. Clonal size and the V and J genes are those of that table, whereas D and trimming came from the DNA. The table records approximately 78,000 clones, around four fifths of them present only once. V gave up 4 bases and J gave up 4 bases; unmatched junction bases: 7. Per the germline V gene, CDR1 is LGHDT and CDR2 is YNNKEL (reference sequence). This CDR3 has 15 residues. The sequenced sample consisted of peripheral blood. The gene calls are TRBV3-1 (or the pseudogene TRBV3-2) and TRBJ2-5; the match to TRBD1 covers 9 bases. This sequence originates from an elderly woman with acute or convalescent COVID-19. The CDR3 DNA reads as TGTGCCAGCAGCCCCCGCAGGGACAGGGCAGAGACCCAGTACTTC. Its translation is CASSPRRDRAETQYF.